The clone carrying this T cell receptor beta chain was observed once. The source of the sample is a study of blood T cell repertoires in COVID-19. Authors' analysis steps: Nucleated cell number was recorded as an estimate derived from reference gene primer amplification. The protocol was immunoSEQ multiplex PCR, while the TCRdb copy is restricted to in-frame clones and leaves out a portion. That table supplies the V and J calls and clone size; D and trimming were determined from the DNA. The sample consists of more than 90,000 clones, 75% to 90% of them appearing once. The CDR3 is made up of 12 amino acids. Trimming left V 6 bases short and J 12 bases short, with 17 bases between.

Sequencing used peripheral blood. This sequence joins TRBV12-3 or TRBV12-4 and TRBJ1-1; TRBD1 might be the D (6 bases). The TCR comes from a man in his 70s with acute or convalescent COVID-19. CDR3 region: CASRTGRVTPFF. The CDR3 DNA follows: TGTGCCAGCAGGACAGGCAGGGTAACGCCTTTCTTT.